These 26 T cell receptor beta chains share one sample of origin, sequenced in a study of control samples from healthy donors and cancer patients (dated by TCRdb to 2018 to 2020). Receptors were amplified or captured by the immunoSEQ multiplex PCR assay. Held by TCRdb, this immuneACCESS table contains in-frame sequences only and omits some clones. Under half of the omission traces to an unresolved V gene where checked; the cause of the rest is unknown. The sample table records some 130,000 clones; more than 90% of these occur just once. The top ten clonotypes cover over 9% of the sample. The sample consisted of blood. The origin of the receptors is a man aged 30-40 years in good health.

As DNA, the CDR3 is TGTGCCAGCAGCTTAAGTTGGCGGGAGGAGCAGTTCTTC. It yields the protein CASSLSWREEQFF. The chain is built from TRBV7-2 and TRBJ2-1, with 7 bases fitting TRBD2. J was trimmed by 10 bases and V by 2 bases; bases with no gene match: 5. Per the germline V gene, CDR1 is SGHTA and CDR2 is FQGNSA. The CDR3 is made up of 13 amino acids.

The V gene is TRBV2, the J gene TRBJ2-7; TRBD1 or TRBD2 may be the D gene (6 bases each). This CDR3 spans 14 amino acids. The germline gives CDR1 SNHLY, CDR2 FYNNEI. V was clipped by 6 bases and J by 7 bases, with 19 bases between them. CDR3 protein: CASSHRGLHGEQYF. As DNA, the CDR3 is TGTGCCAGCAGCCATCGGGGGCTGCACGGGGAGCAGTACTTC.

This chain joins TRBV5-1 and TRBJ2-1; 7 bases map to TRBD2. The trim removed 0 bases at V and 4 bases at J, leaving 7 bases unmatched. The CDR3 covers 16 residues. From germline, CDR1 is SGHRS and CDR2 YFSETQ. In DNA form, the CDR3 reads TGCGCCAGCAGCTTGGGCACCGGGACTACTTACAATGAGCAGTTCTTC. Protein sequence: CASSLGTGTTYNEQFF.

The chain is built from TRBV5-4 and TRBJ1-1; 8 bases map to TRBD1. This CDR3 contains 16 residues. CDR1 and CDR2 from the germline V gene are SGHNT and YYREEE (reference sequence). V trimming: 0 bases; J trimming: 0 bases; junction bases outside the gene matches: 4. The CDR3 spells CASSLDRGSMNTEAFF. In DNA form, the CDR3 reads TGTGCCAGCAGCTTGGACAGGGGGTCCATGAACACTGAAGCTTTCTTT.

The CDR3 region is CASSRGQTDYGYTF. Written as DNA, the CDR3 is TGTGCCAGCTCACGAGGACAGACCGACTATGGCTACACCTTC. The chain has TRBV18 and TRBJ1-2; D may be TRBD1 (6 bases). Germline V CDR1 and CDR2: KGHSH, LQKENI. V was cut by 4 bases and J by 3 bases, with 12 bases left in between. This CDR3 contains 14 residues.

The table lists this clone with a few counts. The chain joins TRBV29-1 to TRBJ2-3, with TRBD2 identical over 8 bases. J gave up 3 bases and V 6 bases, and 8 bases lay outside the gene matches. The germline gives CDR1 SQVTM, CDR2 ANQGSEA. The CDR3 is 14 amino acids. The DNA of the CDR3 is TGCAGCGTCCAAGCGGGAGTCGGAACAGATACGCAGTATTTT. Its translation: CSVQAGVGTDTQYF.

The genes are TRBV3-1 (or the pseudogene TRBV3-2) and TRBJ2-5; 12 bases align to TRBD2. This CDR3 has 16 residues. Trimming took 4 bases from V and 1 from J; bases not matched to a gene: 4. Germline CDR1 LGHDT, CDR2 YNNKEL (reference sequence). CDR3 nucleotides: TGTGCCAGCAGCCTGGGACTAGCGGGTTTCCAAGAGACCCAGTACTTC. As protein: CASSLGLAGFQETQYF.

This rearrangement joins TRBV6-2 or TRBV6-3 to TRBJ2-7; no clear D. CDR3 length equals 12 residues. Germline lookup yields CDR1 MNHEY and CDR2 SVGEGT. V gave up 0 bases and J gave up 6 bases, with 6 bases separating them. In nucleotides, the CDR3 is TGTGCCAGCAGTTACTCGGTCGTCGAGCAGTACTTC. Amino acid sequence: CASSYSVVEQYF.

A few counts support this clone. V gene TRBV11-3 combines with J gene TRBJ2-1; D not resolved. The CDR3 extends over 14 amino acids. The V end lost 0 bases, the J end lost 7 bases, and 10 bases lay between the germline ends. Looked up from germline, CDR1 is SGHNT and CDR2 is YENEEA. This CDR3 reads CASSLEGFRNEQFF. In DNA form, the CDR3 reads TGTGCCAGCAGCTTAGAGGGTTTCAGGAATGAGCAGTTCTTC.

V and J are TRBV28 and TRBJ2-3; perhaps TRBD2 as D (6 bases). Germline V gene sequence: CDR1 MDHEN, CDR2 SYDVKM. Deletions cut 7 bases from V and 13 bases from J, with 18 bases between. The length of the CDR3 is 12 residues. CDR3 sequence: CASTWGLGEKYF. The CDR3 coding sequence is TGTGCCAGCACTTGGGGACTGGGGGAAAAGTATTTT.

This chain uses TRBV5-4 with TRBJ2-1; D is unclear. The ends were cut back, 0 bases at V and 6 bases at J, with 7 bases in the middle. The CDR3 extends over 13 amino acids. Germline CDR1 and CDR2: SGHNT and YYREEE (reference sequence). The CDR3 nucleotides are TGTGCCAGCAGCTTGGTCCTCAGCAATGAGCAGTTCTTC. This encodes CASSLVLSNEQFF.

The chain employs TRBV27 and TRBJ1-2; TRBD1 aligns across 9 bases. Per the germline V gene, CDR1 is MNHEY and CDR2 is SMNVEV (reference sequence). V shed 5 bases and J 2 bases; nucleotides not matched to a gene: 0. The CDR3 length is 13 residues. For the CDR3, the DNA is TGTGCCAGCAGTGGACAGGGGAACTATGGCTACACCTTC. Its protein product is CASSGQGNYGYTF.

The chain is built from TRBV6-5 and TRBJ2-7; 9 bases fit TRBD1. Germline V gene lookup returns CDR1 MNHEY and CDR2 SVGAGI. The CDR3 consists of 11 residues. J gave up 5 bases and V 8 bases, and 1 base lay outside the gene matches. CDR3 nucleotide sequence: TGTGCCAGCGACAGGGGGAACGAGCAGTACTTC. Translation gives CASDRGNEQYF.

The genes are TRBV28 and TRBJ1-1; D is unclear. V was shortened by 7 bases and J by 4 bases, with 10 bases between the two germline ends. Looked up from germline, CDR1 is MDHEN and CDR2 is SYDVKM. CDR3 length: 12 amino acids. Here the CDR3 reads CASKLWGTEAFF. Written as DNA, the CDR3 is TGTGCCAGCAAGTTGTGGGGCACTGAAGCTTTCTTT.

CDR3 nucleotides: TGTGCCAGTAGTTCCCCCCGGGATGGCTACACCTTC. Encoded protein: CASSSPRDGYTF. The genes are TRBV19 and TRBJ1-2; no reliable D call. This CDR3 region has 12 residues. Trimming shortened V by 5 bases and J by 6 bases, and 10 bases separated the two germline ends. Germline V lookup: CDR1 LNHDA, CDR2 SQIVND (reference sequence).

V usage is TRBV28 and J usage is TRBJ2-1; 11 bases line up with TRBD2. The V gene end was trimmed by 7 bases and the J gene end by 4 bases; junction bases not matched to a gene: 6. The CDR3 length is 15 residues. CDR1 and CDR2 from the germline V gene are MDHEN and SYDVKM. CDR3 DNA sequence: TGTGCCAGCAAAGGGACTAGCGGACGTTACAATGAGCAGTTCTTC. Amino acids: CASKGTSGRYNEQFF.

The chain combines TRBV7-2 with TRBJ2-7; possible D gene TRBD2, 5 bases. Trimming cost V 1 base and J 2 bases, with 12 bases left between them. The CDR3 runs 15 residues. Germline V gene lookup returns CDR1 SGHTA and CDR2 FQGNSA. This chain's CDR3 is CASSLGLAQAYEQYF. The DNA for the CDR3 is TGTGCCAGCAGCTTAGGTCTAGCCCAGGCCTACGAGCAGTACTTC.

The J gene is TRBJ2-5, the V gene TRBV6-2 or TRBV6-3; 7 bases are shared with TRBD1. V lost 2 bases to trimming and J lost 5 bases; unmatched junction nucleotides: 2. The germline V gene encodes CDR1 MNHEY and CDR2 SVGEGT. The length of the CDR3 is 13 residues. The CDR3 sequence: CASSYEDRETQYF. The CDR3 DNA is TGTGCCAGCAGTTACGAGGACAGGGAGACCCAGTACTTC.

The chain is built from TRBV2 and TRBJ2-7; TRBD1 or TRBD2 may be the D gene (7 bases each). The germline V gene encodes CDR1 SNHLY and CDR2 FYNNEI. V was trimmed by 11 bases and J by 5 bases, leaving 22 bases between them. The CDR3 has 14 residues. The CDR3, as DNA: TGTGCCTGCCTGGGAGGGGGACAGAACCACGAGCAGTACTTC. Its translation is CACLGGGQNHEQYF.

This rearrangement joins TRBV28 to TRBJ1-4; maybe TRBD1 (6 bases). Deletions cut 5 bases from V and 7 bases from J, with 14 bases between. This CDR3 spans 14 amino acids. The germline V gene encodes CDR1 MDHEN and CDR2 SYDVKM. CDR3 loop: CASSQGGKSEKLFF. The CDR3 DNA follows: TGTGCCAGCAGTCAAGGGGGTAAAAGTGAAAAACTGTTTTTT.

The CDR3 nucleotides read TGTGCCAGCAGCCCCGGGACGGGGGCGTCAGAGACCCAGTACTTC. Protein sequence: CASSPGTGASETQYF. This sequence joins TRBV7-3 and TRBJ2-5, with D possibly called TRBD1 or TRBD2 (6 bases each). This CDR3 region has 15 residues. Trimming removed 5 bases from V and 4 bases from J, with 17 bases in between. The germline V gene has CDR1 SGHTA and CDR2 FQGTGA.

The rearrangement joins TRBV18 to TRBJ2-7; the match to TRBD1 covers 7 bases. The J segment lost 3 bases and the V segment lost 3 bases, leaving 2 bases of the junction unmatched. Germline values: CDR1 KGHSH, CDR2 LQKENI. The CDR3 is 13 amino acids. CDR3 bases: TGTGCCAGCTCACCGGGACAGAACTACGAGCAGTACTTC. It specifies CASSPGQNYEQYF.

The chain is built from TRBV2 and TRBJ1-6; unclear D gene. Germline V gene sequence: CDR1 SNHLY, CDR2 FYNNEI. This CDR3 has 17 amino acids. V gave up 4 bases and J gave up 9 bases, with 22 bases separating them. The CDR3 DNA reads TGTGCCAGCAGTGCATTACCGGGCAACGAATTTAGTTCACCCCTCCACTTT. It is translated as CASSALPGNEFSSPLHF.

The V and J genes are TRBV28 and TRBJ2-7, with 9 positions matching TRBD1. V lost 1 base, J lost 5 bases, and 3 bases stayed unmatched. This CDR3 comprises 14 residues. Germline values: CDR1 MDHEN, CDR2 SYDVKM. Here the CDR3 DNA reads TGTGCCAGCAGTTTATACAGGGGGCCCAACGAGCAGTACTTC. It specifies CASSLYRGPNEQYF.

The chain couples TRBV30 to TRBJ1-4; maybe TRBD1 (5 bases). CDR1 and CDR2 from the germline V gene are GTSNPN and SVGIG (reference sequence). This CDR3 has 13 residues. Between the trimmed V and J ends, which lost 5 bases and 5 bases, there was a span of 12 bases. DNA for the CDR3: TGTGCCTGGGCCGGGACGAGAAATGAAAAACTGTTTTTT. It codes for CAWAGTRNEKLFF.

V usage is TRBV6-2 or TRBV6-3 and J usage is TRBJ2-1; TRBD2 might be the D (6 bases). Germline V lookup: CDR1 MNHEY, CDR2 SVGEGT. Trimming left V 0 bases short and J 15 bases short, with 18 bases between. The CDR3 is 14 amino acids. DNA for the CDR3: TGTGCCAGCAGTTACTCATTCTTAGCGGTGCTTTTGTTCTTC. Residues: CASSYSFLAVLLFF.